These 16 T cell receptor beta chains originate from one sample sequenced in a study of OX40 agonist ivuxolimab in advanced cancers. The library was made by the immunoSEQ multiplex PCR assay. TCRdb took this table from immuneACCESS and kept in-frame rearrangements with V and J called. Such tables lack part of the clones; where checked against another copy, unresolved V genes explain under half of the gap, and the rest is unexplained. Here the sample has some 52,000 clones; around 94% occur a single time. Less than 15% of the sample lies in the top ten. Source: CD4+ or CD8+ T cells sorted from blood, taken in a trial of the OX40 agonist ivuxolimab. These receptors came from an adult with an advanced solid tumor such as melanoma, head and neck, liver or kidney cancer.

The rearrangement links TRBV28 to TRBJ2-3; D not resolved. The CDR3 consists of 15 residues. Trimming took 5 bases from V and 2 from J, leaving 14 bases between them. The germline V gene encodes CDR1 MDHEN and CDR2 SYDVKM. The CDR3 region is CASSAPSAATDTQYF. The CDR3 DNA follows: TGTGCCAGCAGTGCCCCTTCCGCCGCCACAGATACGCAGTATTTT. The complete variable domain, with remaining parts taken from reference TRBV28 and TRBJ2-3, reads DVKVTQSSRYLVKRTGEKVFLECVQDMDHENMFWYRQDPGLGLRLIYFSYDVKMKEKGDIPEGYSVSREKKERFSLILESASTNQTSMYLCASSAPSAATDTQYFGPGTRLTVL.

DNA for the CDR3: TGTGCCAGCAGCCAAGGCAACAATCAGCCCCAGCATTTT. This codes for CASSQGNNQPQHF. The chain carries TRBV4-2 and TRBJ1-5; no definite D call. The CDR3 is 13 amino acids. Trimming left V 1 base short and J 3 bases short, with 4 bases between. Germline lookup yields CDR1 LGHNA and CDR2 YNFKEQ.

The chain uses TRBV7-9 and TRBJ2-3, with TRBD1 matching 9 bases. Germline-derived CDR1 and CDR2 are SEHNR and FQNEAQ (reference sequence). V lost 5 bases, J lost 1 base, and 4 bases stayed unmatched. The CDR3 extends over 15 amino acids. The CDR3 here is CASSTRTGGTDTQYF. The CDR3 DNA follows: TGTGCCAGCAGCACAAGGACAGGGGGCACAGATACGCAGTATTTT. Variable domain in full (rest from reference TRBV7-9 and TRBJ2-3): DTGVSQNPRHKITKRGQNVTFRCDPISEHNRLYWYRQTLGQGPEFLTYFQNEAQLEKSRLLSDRFSAERPKGSFSTLEIQRTEQGDSAMYLCASSTRTGGTDTQYFGPGTRLTVL.

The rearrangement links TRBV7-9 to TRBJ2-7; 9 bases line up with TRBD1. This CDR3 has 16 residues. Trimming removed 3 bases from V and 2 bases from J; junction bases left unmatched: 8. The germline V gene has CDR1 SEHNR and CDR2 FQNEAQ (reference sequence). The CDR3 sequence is CASSLGTGPLAYEQYF. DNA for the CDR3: TGTGCCAGCAGCTTGGGGACAGGGCCCTTGGCCTACGAGCAGTACTTC.

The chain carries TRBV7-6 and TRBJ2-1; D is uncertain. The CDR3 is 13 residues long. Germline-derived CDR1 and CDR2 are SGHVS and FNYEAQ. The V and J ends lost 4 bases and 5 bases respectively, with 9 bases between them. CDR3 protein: CASSSLHDNEQFF. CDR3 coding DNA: TGTGCCAGCAGCTCCCTACATGACAATGAGCAGTTCTTC.

CDR3 nucleotide sequence: TGCGCCAGCAGCCCCTACGGCCTCGGCGGCTATGGCTACACCTTC. Its protein is CASSPYGLGGYGYTF. The V call is TRBV5-1, the J call TRBJ1-2; no firm D call. CDR3 length: 15 residues. CDR1 is SGHRS and CDR2 is YFSETQ in the germline V gene. The germline V and J ends were trimmed by 4 bases and 4 bases, with 17 bases remaining between them.

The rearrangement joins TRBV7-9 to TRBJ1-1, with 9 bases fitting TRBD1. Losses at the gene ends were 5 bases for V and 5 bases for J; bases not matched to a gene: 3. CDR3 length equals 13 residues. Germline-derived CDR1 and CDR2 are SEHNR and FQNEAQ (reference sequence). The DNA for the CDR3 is TGTGCCAGCAGCGAGGGACAGGGTACTGAAGCTTTCTTT. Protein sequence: CASSEGQGTEAFF.

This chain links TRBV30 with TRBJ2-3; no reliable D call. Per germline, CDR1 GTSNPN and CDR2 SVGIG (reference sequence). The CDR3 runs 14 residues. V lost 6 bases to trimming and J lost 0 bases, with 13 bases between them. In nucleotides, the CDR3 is TGTGCCTGTAGCTGGTGGGGAAGCACAGATACGCAGTATTTT. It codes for CACSWWGSTDTQYF.

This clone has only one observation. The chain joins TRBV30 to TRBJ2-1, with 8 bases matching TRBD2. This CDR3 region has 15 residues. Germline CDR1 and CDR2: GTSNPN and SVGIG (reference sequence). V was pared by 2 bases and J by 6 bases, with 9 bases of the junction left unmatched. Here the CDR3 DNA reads TGTGCCTGGAGTACCGGGACTAGGAGGGCCAATGAGCAGTTCTTC. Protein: CAWSTGTRRANEQFF.

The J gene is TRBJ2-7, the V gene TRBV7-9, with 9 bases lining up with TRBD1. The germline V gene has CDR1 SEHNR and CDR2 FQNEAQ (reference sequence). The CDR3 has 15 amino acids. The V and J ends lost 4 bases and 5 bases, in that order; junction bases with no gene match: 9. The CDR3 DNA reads TGTGCCAGCAGCTCTAGGACAGGGGCCGGGGACGAGCAGTACTTC. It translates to CASSSRTGAGDEQYF.

The CDR3 DNA is TGCAGCGTTGGCCTGATCGATGAGCAGTTCTTC. Protein: CSVGLIDEQFF. The chain employs TRBV29-1 and TRBJ2-1; D is ambiguous. The germline CDR1 and CDR2 sequences are SQVTM and ANQGSEA. The V and J ends lost 4 bases and 8 bases respectively, with 9 bases between them. This CDR3 region has 11 residues.

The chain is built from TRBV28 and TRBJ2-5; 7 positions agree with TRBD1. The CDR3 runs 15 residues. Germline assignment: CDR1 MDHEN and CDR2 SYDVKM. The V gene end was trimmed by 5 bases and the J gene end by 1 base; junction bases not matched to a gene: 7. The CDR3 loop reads CASSRDRETQETQYF. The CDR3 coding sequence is TGTGCCAGCAGTCGCGACAGGGAGACCCAAGAGACCCAGTACTTC.

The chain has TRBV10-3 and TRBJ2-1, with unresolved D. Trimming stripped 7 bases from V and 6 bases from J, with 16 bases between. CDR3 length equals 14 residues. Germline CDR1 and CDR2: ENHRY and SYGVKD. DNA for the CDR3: TGTGCCATCAAATCCGAAGGGTTAACCAATGAGCAGTTCTTC. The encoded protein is CAIKSEGLTNEQFF.

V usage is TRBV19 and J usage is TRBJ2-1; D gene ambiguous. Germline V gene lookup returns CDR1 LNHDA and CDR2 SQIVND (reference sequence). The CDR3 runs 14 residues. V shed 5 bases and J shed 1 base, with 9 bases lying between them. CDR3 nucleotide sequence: TGTGCCAGTAGTCTCGGCGGTTCCTACAATGAGCAGTTCTTC. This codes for CASSLGGSYNEQFF.

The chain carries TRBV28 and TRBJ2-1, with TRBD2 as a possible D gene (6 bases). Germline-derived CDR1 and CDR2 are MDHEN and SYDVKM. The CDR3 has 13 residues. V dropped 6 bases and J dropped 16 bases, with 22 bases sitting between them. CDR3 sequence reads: CASSFLHRLDLFF. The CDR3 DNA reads TGTGCCAGCAGCTTCCTTCATCGACTAGATTTATTCTTC.

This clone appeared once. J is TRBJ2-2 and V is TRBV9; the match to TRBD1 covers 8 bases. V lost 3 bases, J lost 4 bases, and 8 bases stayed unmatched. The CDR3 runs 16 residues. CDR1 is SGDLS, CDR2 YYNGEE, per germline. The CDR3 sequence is CASSGDRRDLTGELFF. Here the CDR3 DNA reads TGTGCCAGCAGCGGGGACAGGCGGGACCTCACCGGGGAGCTGTTTTTT. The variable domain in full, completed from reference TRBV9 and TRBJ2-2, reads DSGVTQTPKHLITATGQRVTLRCSPRSGDLSVYWYQQSLDQGLQFLIQYYNGEERAKGNILERFSAQQFPDLHSELNLSSLELGDSALYFCASSGDRRDLTGELFFGEGSRLTVL.